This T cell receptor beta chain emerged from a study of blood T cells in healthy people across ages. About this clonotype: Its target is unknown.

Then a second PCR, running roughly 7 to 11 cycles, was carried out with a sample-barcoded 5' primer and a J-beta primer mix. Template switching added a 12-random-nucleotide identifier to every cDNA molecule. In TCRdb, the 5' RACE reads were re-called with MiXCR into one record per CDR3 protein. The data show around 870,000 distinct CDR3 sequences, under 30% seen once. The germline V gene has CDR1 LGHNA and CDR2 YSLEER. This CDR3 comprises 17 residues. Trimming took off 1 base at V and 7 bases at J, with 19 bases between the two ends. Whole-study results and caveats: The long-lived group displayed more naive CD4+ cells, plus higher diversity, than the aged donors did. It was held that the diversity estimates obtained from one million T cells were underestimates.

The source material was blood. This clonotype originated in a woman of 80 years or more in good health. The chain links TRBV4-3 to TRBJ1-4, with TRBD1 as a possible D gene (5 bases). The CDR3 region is CASSQVSSQGQPEKLFF. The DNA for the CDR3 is TGCGCCAGCAGCCAAGTATCTTCTCAAGGACAACCTGAAAAACTGTTTTTT.